This T cell receptor (beta chain) was sequenced for a study of regulatory T cells in long-lasting Graves disease. About the study: Recently diagnosed Graves' patients had received antithyroid drugs for under 3 months.

Germline V gene lookup returns CDR1 MNHEY and CDR2 SMNVEV (reference sequence). V lost 2 bases and J lost 4, with 12 bases in between. The CDR3 consists of 15 residues. Stated time point: newly diagnosed GD, antithyroid drugs for less than 3 months. The TCR library used RNA extracted from PBMCs. By American Thyroid Association guidelines, Graves' disease was diagnosed in the cohort. This clonotype was counted many times. Its antigen remains unidentified. Construction of the TCR beta libraries employed iRepertoire HTBI primers in conjunction with Arm-PCR of CDR3 regions. Using its own MiXCR run on the multiplex PCR reads, TCRdb lists one record per CDR3 protein. Of about 200,000 distinct CDR3 sequences in the sample, roughly 18% were seen once. Study-wide results and caveats: Persistent Graves' patients showed less TCR diversity than newly diagnosed ones. Comparison showed that persistent patients shared more public clonotypes (about 2,600) than new patients (about 970).

This material consisted of peripheral blood mononuclear cells (PBMCs), taken at new diagnosis, from a patient treated with antithyroid drugs. The TCR originated in a female donor with Graves disease. The chain links TRBV27 to TRBJ1-5, with unresolved D. The DNA for the CDR3 is TGTGCCAGCAGTTTAGTCGCGCAGTCGAATCAGCCCCAGCATTTT. Translating gives CASSLVAQSNQPQHF.